The clone carrying this T cell receptor beta chain turned up a few times. Its specificity is unknown. The TCRbeta library was prepared with unique molecular identifiers. TCRdb used MiXCR to reprocess the PCR reads, holding one entry per CDR3 protein. The table records nearly 350,000 distinct CDR3 sequences, roughly 16% of them present only once. CDR3 length: 16 amino acids. The V gene end was trimmed by 8 bases and the J gene end by 4 bases; junction bases not matched to a gene: 14. CDR1 and CDR2 (germline): MRHNA, SNTAGT. This sample was taken from a study of T-cell reconstitution after alpha-beta-depleted transplantation in children. Study-wide findings and caveats: When one year had passed after transplant, most T-cell counts and diversity came from newly produced T cells. After transplant, at about two months, alpha-beta T cells were reportedly derived from several hundred expanded graft clones.

The sample in question was PBMCs, mostly from graft donor cells, obtained 360 days after TCRalphabeta/CD19-depleted stem cell transplant. The genes are TRBV6-4 and TRBJ2-1; TRBD2 matches at 7 bases. The receptor comes from a male patient aged 2 to 10 who had a stem cell transplant for acute lymphoblastic leukemia, so the T cells may come from the graft donor. The CDR3 sequence is CASLGGRLAAYNEQFF. The CDR3, as DNA: TGTGCCAGCCTCGGGGGGAGGCTAGCGGCATACAATGAGCAGTTCTTC.